Below are 22 T cell receptor beta chains sequenced from a single sample in a study of cytomegalovirus exposure and HLA in healthy donors. 60 Vbeta and 13 Jbeta primers were used in PCR. TCRdb keeps only in-frame clones here, not all; method: immunoSEQ multiplex PCR. Of tens of thousands of clones detected, 73% appear once; the ten largest clones hold 5.4%. The sample consisted of PBMCs. Receptor source: a man in his forties or fifties in good health and CMV-seronegative.

CDR3 region: CASSPPGTYTGELFF. The CDR3 DNA follows: TGTGCCAGTAGCCCCCCGGGGACATACACCGGGGAGCTGTTTTTT. The chain carries TRBV27 and TRBJ2-2; D might be TRBD1 (6 bases). Germline V gene data show CDR1 as MNHEY and CDR2 as SMNVEV (reference sequence). Trimming shortened V by 9 bases and J by 3 bases, and 17 bases separated the two germline ends. CDR3 size: 15 residues.

CDR3 sequence (DNA): TGTGCCAGTAGTATCGACAGGGGAGGAGGGAAAGCTTTCTTT. Translation: CASSIDRGGGKAFF. The chain is built from TRBV19 and TRBJ1-1, with TRBD1 matching over 8 bases. Germline trimming cut 3 bases from V and 9 bases from J; bases unmatched to any gene: 9. The CDR3 loop spans 14 amino acids. CDR1 and CDR2 (germline): LNHDA, SQIVND (reference sequence).

The sample holds a few counts of this clone. The chain employs TRBV6-1 and TRBJ2-3; TRBD2 aligns across 9 bases. CDR3 length equals 16 residues. Germline CDR1 reads MNHNS; CDR2 reads SASEGT. J gave up 5 bases and V 1 base, and 7 bases lay outside the gene matches. Here the CDR3 reads CASSEVALAGQDTQYF. The DNA of the CDR3 is TGTGCCAGCAGTGAAGTAGCTCTAGCGGGGCAAGATACGCAGTATTTT.

This chain uses TRBV27 with TRBJ1-1; 8 nucleotides match TRBD1. The CDR3 spans 15 residues. The V gene's germline CDR1 is MNHEY and CDR2 SMNVEV (reference sequence). After removal of 0 bases from V and 1 base from J, the junction contained 1 base not matched to a gene. The CDR3 here is CASSLSGTGNTEAFF. The CDR3 bases are TGTGCCAGCAGTTTATCCGGGACAGGGAACACTGAAGCTTTCTTT.

This clone appeared a single time. The J gene is TRBJ2-3, the V gene TRBV9, with 11 bases lining up with TRBD2. The CDR3 extends over 18 amino acids. CDR1 and CDR2 (germline): SGDLS, YYNGEE. Trimming cost V 3 bases and J 0 bases; bases outside gene matches: 9. CDR3 sequence reads: CASSERTSGLSSTDTQYF. The CDR3, as DNA: TGTGCCAGCAGCGAGAGGACTAGCGGGTTATCTAGCACAGATACGCAGTATTTT.

This chain joins TRBV9 and TRBJ1-1; D is possibly TRBD1 (5 bases). The CDR3 consists of 13 residues. V was cut by 0 bases and J by 3 bases, with 6 bases left in between. The germline V gene encodes CDR1 SGDLS and CDR2 YYNGEE. CDR3 in amino acids: CASSVAGDTEAFF. The CDR3 DNA reads TGTGCCAGCAGCGTAGCGGGGGACACTGAAGCTTTCTTT.

V and J are TRBV29-1 and TRBJ1-2; no clear D gene. The V and J ends lost 4 bases and 3 bases respectively, with 6 bases between them. The CDR3 is 11 residues long. CDR1 SQVTM and CDR2 ANQGSEA come from the germline V gene. The CDR3 nucleotides are TGCAGCGTTGCTCGGGACTATGGCTACACCTTC. Residues: CSVARDYGYTF.

V is TRBV30 and J is TRBJ2-7, with D possibly TRBD2 on 6 matching bases. CDR1 is GTSNPN and CDR2 is SVGIG in the germline V gene (reference sequence). Deletions cut 4 bases from V and 4 bases from J, with 8 bases between. This CDR3 region has 11 residues. For the CDR3, the DNA is TGTGCCTGGATGGGGGGATACGAGCAGTACTTC. This sequence encodes CAWMGGYEQYF.

This clone was recorded only once. The genes are TRBV19 and TRBJ2-3; 10 bases fit TRBD1. CDR3 length equals 16 residues. The ends lost 7 bases at V and 4 bases at J; junction bases unmatched: 11. Germline V lookup: CDR1 LNHDA, CDR2 SQIVND (reference sequence). In nucleotides, the CDR3 is TGTGCCAGTACCCGGGGGGGACAGGGGTTATCAGATACGCAGTATTTT. Its translation: CASTRGGQGLSDTQYF.

The sample holds one count of this clone. The chain carries TRBV10-3 and TRBJ2-7, with 8 positions matching TRBD2. The V gene end was trimmed by 4 bases and the J gene end by 2 bases; junction bases not matched to a gene: 4. This CDR3 contains 14 residues. Germline V gene data show CDR1 as ENHRY and CDR2 as SYGVKD. CDR3 residues: CAISGAGGPYEQYF. The CDR3 bases are TGTGCCATCAGTGGCGCGGGGGGCCCCTACGAGCAGTACTTC.

The chain is built from TRBV6-6 and TRBJ2-3; D is possibly TRBD2 (6 bases). The germline V gene encodes CDR1 MNHNY and CDR2 SVGAGI (reference sequence). Between the trimmed V and J ends, which lost 6 bases and 2 bases, there was a span of 18 bases. CDR3 size: 16 residues. CDR3 in DNA: TGTGCCAGCAGCCCCGGGGCGGGGAGAACCACAGATACGCAGTATTTT. As protein: CASSPGAGRTTDTQYF.

This chain links TRBV5-6 with TRBJ2-7; 10 positions agree with TRBD1. This CDR3 has 15 residues. V was pared by 0 bases and J by 2 bases, with 2 bases of the junction left unmatched. CDR1 is SGHDT, CDR2 YYEEEE, per germline. The CDR3 coding sequence is TGTGCCAGCAGCTTGGGGACAGGGGGTGCCTACGAGCAGTACTTC. As protein: CASSLGTGGAYEQYF.

The V and J genes are TRBV21-1 and TRBJ1-4; the tabulated D call, TRBD1, remains unverified against the DNA. TRBV21-1 is annotated as a pseudogene. The CDR3 is made up of 13 amino acids. Here the CDR3 reads CARPTGRNEKLFF. The CDR3 bases are TGTGCCAGGCCGACAGGCCGTAATGAAAAACTGTTTTTT.

The chain has TRBV5-1 and TRBJ2-5; 11 positions match TRBD2. The CDR3 sequence is 17 residues long. Trimming removed 0 bases from V and 2 bases from J; junction bases left unmatched: 6. The germline gives CDR1 SGHRS, CDR2 YFSETQ. Written as DNA, the CDR3 is TGCGCCAGCAGCTTGGTATCTAGGACTAGCGGGCAAGAGACCCAGTACTTC. It specifies CASSLVSRTSGQETQYF.

This chain joins TRBV9 and TRBJ2-2; TRBD2 agrees at 13 bases. Germline CDR1 reads SGDLS; CDR2 reads YYNGEE. The CDR3 is 17 residues long. Germline trimming cut 0 bases from V and 4 bases from J; bases unmatched to any gene: 3. DNA for the CDR3: TGTGCCAGCAGCGTAGGAACTAGCGGGGGGGTCACCGGGGAGCTGTTTTTT. Amino acid sequence: CASSVGTSGGVTGELFF.

This chain links TRBV19 with TRBJ1-2; D is unclear. The CDR3 runs to 12 residues. V was pared by 7 bases and J by 4 bases, with 10 bases between. Germline V lookup: CDR1 LNHDA, CDR2 SQIVND (reference sequence). The CDR3 spells CASMEGGYGYTF. The CDR3, as DNA: TGTGCCAGTATGGAGGGCGGCTATGGCTACACCTTC.

The chain combines TRBV5-6 with TRBJ2-5; TRBD2 matches 9 bases. The germline V gene has CDR1 SGHDT and CDR2 YYEEEE. Trimming at V came to 4 bases and at J to 2 bases, leaving 6 bases not matched to a gene. The CDR3 is 15 amino acids. CDR3 protein: CASSLRLAVQETQYF. The CDR3 bases are TGTGCCAGCAGCCTGCGACTAGCGGTACAAGAGACCCAGTACTTC.

The chain recombines TRBV6-5 with TRBJ1-1, with D unresolved. Trimming removed 4 bases from V and 1 base from J, with 10 bases in between. CDR1 and CDR2 from the germline V gene are MNHEY and SVGAGI. This CDR3 comprises 14 residues. The CDR3 loop is CASSFLAENTEAFF. The CDR3 region has the DNA TGTGCCAGCAGTTTCTTAGCAGAGAACACTGAAGCTTTCTTT.

This clone was detected ten times or more. V is TRBV7-5 and J is TRBJ1-4; the table's D call, TRBD1, has no DNA check behind it. TRBV7-5 is annotated as a pseudogene. This CDR3 has 14 amino acids. CDR3 nucleotide sequence: TGTGCCAGAAGGGCCGGGACAGGGGATGAAAAACTGTTTTTT. Residues: CARRAGTGDEKLFF.

V is TRBV5-8 and J is TRBJ1-1, with D maybe TRBD1 (6 bases). The CDR3 is 13 residues long. CDR1 is SGHTS, CDR2 YDEGEE, per germline. V shed 2 bases and J shed 8 bases, with 13 bases lying between them. CDR3 amino acids: CASSFILGQEAFF. In DNA, the CDR3 is TGTGCCAGCAGCTTTATCCTTGGACAGGAAGCTTTCTTT.

The chain is built from TRBV4-1 and TRBJ1-6; 9 nucleotides align to TRBD1. Germline V lookup: CDR1 MGHRA, CDR2 YSYEKL. The CDR3 loop spans 17 amino acids. V gave up 0 bases and J gave up 10 bases; unmatched junction bases: 10. The CDR3 region has the DNA TGCGCCAGCAGCCAAGACACGCCCGGGACAGGGAGCTCACCCCTCCACTTT. It yields the protein CASSQDTPGTGSSPLHF.

This clone showed up just a few times. The chain combines TRBV2 with TRBJ1-1; tentatively, D is TRBD1 (5 bases). V lost 7 bases and J lost 7, with 7 bases in between. This CDR3 contains 10 residues. Germline V gives CDR1 SNHLY, CDR2 FYNNEI. CDR3 in amino acids: CASTRVEAFF. CDR3 coding DNA: TGTGCCAGCACCAGGGTTGAAGCTTTCTTT.